The 23 T cell receptor beta chains listed next were all sequenced from one sample in a study of T cells in Graves' hyperthyroidism and ophthalmopathy. Amplified TCR beta CDR3 regions derived from RNA transcripts. TCR CDR3 regions were first amplified by RT-PCR with HTBI primers. TCRdb independently ran MiXCR on the multiplex PCR reads; one entry per CDR3 protein. The sample shows about 560,000 distinct CDR3 sequences, roughly 17% of them seen only once. The sequenced material came from blood. The receptor source for this set is a woman between 18 and 29 years old with Graves' hyperthyroidism.

The table lists this clonotype with many counts. This chain connects TRBV7-9 to TRBJ2-5; D gene uncertain. Trimming stripped 4 bases from V and 3 bases from J, with 12 bases between. There are 14 residues in the CDR3. Germline CDR1 is SEHNR and CDR2 is FQNEAQ (reference sequence). In DNA form, the CDR3 reads TGTGCCAGCAGCTCCCGGCCCCCGGAAGAGACCCAGTACTTC. This codes for CASSSRPPEETQYF.

The chain is built from TRBV10-1 and TRBJ2-7; 9 bases align to TRBD1. With 5 bases clipped from V and 5 bases from J, the junction kept 7 bases outside the gene matches. The CDR3 spans 14 residues. Germline V gene sequence: CDR1 WNHNN, CDR2 SYGVQD (reference sequence). The CDR3 loop reads CASSPEDRGDEQYF. The CDR3 DNA sequence: TGCGCCAGCAGTCCAGAAGACAGGGGGGACGAGCAGTACTTC.

On this clonotype: A much larger clone differs by one base, so this may be a read error. CDR3 DNA: TGTGCCGGCAGTGAGACTAGCGGGAGGGCTGATACGCAGTATTTT. It is translated as CAGSETSGRADTQYF. This chain joins TRBV6-1 and TRBJ2-3; the match to TRBD2 covers 14 bases. The CDR3 has 15 amino acids. Per germline, CDR1 MNHNS and CDR2 SASEGT.

The V call is TRBV20-1, the J call TRBJ1-6; D is undetermined. Germline CDR1 reads DFQATT; CDR2 reads SNEGSKA (reference sequence). The V end lost 0 bases, the J end lost 9 bases, and 15 bases lay between the germline ends. CDR3 length equals 15 residues. The CDR3 is CSAREVGFVASPLHF. As DNA, the CDR3 is TGCAGTGCTAGAGAGGTCGGGTTTGTTGCTTCACCCCTCCACTTT.

This chain uses TRBV6-1 with TRBJ1-5; D gene ambiguous. The length of the CDR3 is 17 residues. Germline CDR1 reads MNHNS; CDR2 reads SASEGT. Trimming took 3 bases from V and 2 from J, leaving 17 bases between them. The chain's CDR3 is CASSDPGRPRGNQPQHF. The CDR3 coding sequence is TGTGCCAGCAGTGATCCCGGGAGACCCAGAGGCAATCAGCCCCAGCATTTT.

This clonotype was seen many times. The chain combines TRBV6-1 with TRBJ2-7; no clear D gene. From germline, CDR1 is MNHNS and CDR2 SASEGT. CDR3 length: 14 amino acids. Deletions cut 3 bases from V and 6 bases from J, with 15 bases between. In nucleotides, the CDR3 is TGTGCCAGCAGTGAGGGTGTATCTAGTCGCGAGCAGTACTTC. Its translation is CASSEGVSSREQYF.

This sequence joins TRBV4-1 and TRBJ1-1; D not resolved. Deletions cut 0 bases from V and 4 bases from J, with 12 bases between. The CDR3 extends over 15 amino acids. Germline lookup yields CDR1 MGHRA and CDR2 YSYEKL. CDR3 protein: CASSQDREQSTEAFF. DNA for the CDR3: TGCGCCAGCAGCCAAGACCGGGAGCAGAGCACTGAAGCTTTCTTT.

A few counts support this clonotype. V is TRBV6-2 or TRBV6-3 and J is TRBJ2-3; D could derive from TRBD1 or TRBD2 (5 bases each). Germline V gene data show CDR1 as MNHEY and CDR2 as SVGEGT. The CDR3 is 17 residues long. Trimming removed 1 base from V and 2 bases from J, with 16 bases in between. CDR3 protein: CASSYYLIAGATDTQYF. CDR3 coding DNA: TGTGCCAGCAGTTACTACTTAATAGCCGGGGCCACAGATACGCAGTATTTT.

This rearrangement joins TRBV14 to TRBJ2-7, with TRBD1 identical over 7 bases. The V segment lost 1 base and the J segment 3 bases; nucleotides outside the gene matches: 6. The CDR3 consists of 15 residues. The germline gives CDR1 SGHDN, CDR2 FVKESK. CDR3 in DNA: TGTGCCAGCAGCCAAGCACCGGACAGGAGCTACGAGCAGTACTTC. This codes for CASSQAPDRSYEQYF.

V and J are TRBV3-1 and TRBJ2-5, with D hard to call. The germline CDR1 and CDR2 sequences are LGHDT and YNNKEL (reference sequence). The CDR3 is 13 residues long. The V gene lost 2 bases and the J gene lost 3 bases, with 7 bases spanning the gap. CDR3 residues: CASSQQSEETQYF. The CDR3, as DNA: TGTGCCAGCAGCCAACAATCGGAAGAGACCCAGTACTTC.

The chain is built from TRBV7-6 and TRBJ2-6; D gene uncertain. CDR3 length: 13 amino acids. V was clipped by 5 bases and J by 4 bases, with 6 bases between them. The germline gives CDR1 SGHVS, CDR2 FNYEAQ. The DNA of the CDR3 is TGTGCCAGCAGCCCGCACGGGGCCAACGTCCTGACTTTC. This codes for CASSPHGANVLTF.

This clonotype was observed many times. The V call is TRBV18, the J call TRBJ1-1; no definite D call. Trimming removed 2 bases from V and 6 bases from J, with 7 bases in between. The CDR3 sequence is 12 residues long. Germline V lookup: CDR1 KGHSH, CDR2 LQKENI. CDR3 bases: TGTGCCAGCTCACCAGGGTCTTCTGAAGCTTTCTTT. Protein product: CASSPGSSEAFF.

This clonotype was counted between two and nine times. This chain connects TRBV4-1 to TRBJ2-3, with 10 bases matching TRBD1. The germline V gene has CDR1 MGHRA and CDR2 YSYEKL. The ends lost 1 base at V and 1 base at J; junction bases unmatched: 5. The CDR3 spans 17 residues. The CDR3 here is CASSQVFGTGGTDTQYF. The DNA for the CDR3 is TGCGCCAGCAGCCAAGTTTTTGGGACAGGGGGCACAGATACGCAGTATTTT.

This clonotype was seen only a few times. The chain couples TRBV9 to TRBJ2-5; D possibly corresponds to TRBD2 (5 bases). Per the germline V gene, CDR1 is SGDLS and CDR2 is YYNGEE. This CDR3 contains 14 residues. The V gene lost 0 bases and the J gene lost 5 bases, with 11 bases spanning the gap. DNA for the CDR3: TGTGCCAGCAGCGTAGGCCTCAGAGGGGAGACCCAGTACTTC. Protein product: CASSVGLRGETQYF.

This clonotype has more than one count but fewer than ten. The rearrangement links TRBV20-1 to TRBJ2-3; no reliable D call. V was pared by 3 bases and J by 4 bases, with 14 bases between. Germline lookup yields CDR1 DFQATT and CDR2 SNEGSKA (reference sequence). The length of the CDR3 is 14 residues. CDR3 residues: CSASPFSVADTQYF. Here the CDR3 DNA reads TGCAGTGCTAGCCCCTTCTCTGTTGCAGATACGCAGTATTTT.

Comment on this clonotype: This CDR3 fails to terminate in the conserved phenylalanine or tryptophan, so it likely reflects a read error. V is TRBV7-9 and J is TRBJ2-1; the D call may be TRBD1 or TRBD2 (5 bases each). The CDR3 has 16 amino acids. The germline V gene has CDR1 SEHNR and CDR2 FQNEAQ (reference sequence). V was clipped by 3 bases and J by 5 bases, with 17 bases between them. Here the CDR3 reads CASSLAPGPLDNEQFS. For the CDR3, the DNA is TGTGCCAGCAGCTTGGCACCGGGGCCACTAGACAATGAGCAGTTCTCC.

The sample holds a few counts of this clonotype. The gene calls are TRBV5-4 and TRBJ2-5; D remains unclear. CDR1 and CDR2 (germline): SGHNT, YYREEE (reference sequence). With 1 base removed from V and 2 bases from J, the gap between germline ends came to 6 bases. The CDR3 is 13 residues long. CDR3 DNA: TGTGCCAGCAGCTTGTCGGATCAAGAGACCCAGTACTTC. Amino acid sequence: CASSLSDQETQYF.

This chain connects TRBV20-1 to TRBJ2-6; 8 positions agree with TRBD1. Germline V gene lookup returns CDR1 DFQATT and CDR2 SNEGSKA (reference sequence). V shed 3 bases and J 0 bases; nucleotides not matched to a gene: 13. The CDR3 has 19 residues. The CDR3 loop reads CSARGQGARVSSGANVLTF. The CDR3, as DNA: TGCAGTGCTAGGGGGCAGGGGGCGCGGGTTAGCTCTGGGGCCAACGTCCTGACTTTC.

This clonotype appeared many times. V gene TRBV6-5 combines with J gene TRBJ1-1; 7 nucleotides align to TRBD1. CDR1 and CDR2 (germline): MNHEY, SVGAGI. Unmatched junction bases numbered 8, after V lost 0 bases and J lost 4 bases. The CDR3 is 16 residues long. The CDR3, as DNA: TGTGCCAGCAGTTACTCGAAGTTCGGGACAGCCACTGAAGCTTTCTTT. It specifies CASSYSKFGTATEAFF.

This clonotype was seen a handful of times. This rearrangement joins TRBV20-1 to TRBJ2-6, with 10 bases fitting TRBD2. Germline V lookup: CDR1 DFQATT, CDR2 SNEGSKA (reference sequence). This CDR3 is built from 17 residues. Trimming took 3 bases from V and 2 from J; bases not matched to a gene: 7. Here the CDR3 DNA reads TGCAGTGCTAGTACGCTAGCGGGAGTAGCTGGGGCCAACGTCCTGACTTTC. It yields the protein CSASTLAGVAGANVLTF.

This clonotype was seen once. This sequence joins TRBV20-1 and TRBJ2-1, with 7 bases aligning to TRBD1. Trimming cost V 5 bases and J 5 bases; bases outside gene matches: 9. Germline CDR1 and CDR2: DFQATT and SNEGSKA (reference sequence). The CDR3 is 14 amino acids. The chain's CDR3 is CSASPGQRNNEQFF. CDR3 coding DNA: TGCAGTGCTTCTCCGGGACAGCGGAACAATGAGCAGTTCTTC.

This clonotype turned up a few times. CDR3 sequence (DNA): TGTGCCAGCAGCCCCCAACCGGGGGGCACAGATACGCAGTATTTT. Translation: CASSPQPGGTDTQYF. This chain uses TRBV3-1 with TRBJ2-3, with a weak D call TRBD2 (6 bases). V lost 4 bases to trimming and J lost 1 base, with 12 bases between them. Germline-derived CDR1 and CDR2 are LGHDT and YNNKEL (reference sequence). This CDR3 is built from 15 residues.

This clonotype was recorded at least ten times. The rearrangement joins TRBV5-6 to TRBJ1-6, with a possible D match to TRBD1 (5 bases). This CDR3 has 14 amino acids. Germline CDR1 is SGHDT and CDR2 is YYEEEE. Trimming stripped 5 bases from V and 5 bases from J, with 11 bases between. Here the CDR3 reads CASRGTADNSPLHF. The CDR3 bases are TGTGCCAGCAGGGGGACTGCCGATAATTCACCCCTCCACTTT. The variable domain in full, with the rest retrieved from reference TRBV5-6 and TRBJ1-6, is DAGVTQSPTHLIKTRGQQVTLRCSPKSGHDTVSWYQQALGQGPQFIFQYYEEEERQRGNFPDRFSGHQFPNYSSELNVNALLLGDSALYLCASRGTADNSPLHFGNGTRLTVT.